What follows are 25 T cell receptor beta chains derived from one specimen sequenced in a study of Ad26.COV2.S vaccination and SARS-CoV-2 variants. Generated by immunoSEQ multiplex PCR, the TCRdb table keeps only in-frame clones and is missing some. The sample records 440,000 or so clones, roughly nine tenths being singletons. Treatment: some 20 received Ad26.COV2.S at low or high dose, single or two shots; roughly five received placebo; per-sample allocation not given. Repertoires come from day 63 after the first vaccine or placebo injection. The sample was peripheral blood, taken in a trial of Ad26.COV2.S vaccine versus placebo. All receptors derive from a person aged 18-65 years who received the Ad26.COV2.S COVID-19 vaccine or a placebo.

The V call is TRBV11-2, the J call TRBJ2-7; D unclear. Between the trimmed V and J ends, which lost 1 base and 3 bases, there was a span of 7 bases. Germline V gene data show CDR1 as SGHAT and CDR2 as FQNNGV. The CDR3 sequence is 13 residues long. The CDR3, as DNA: TGTGCCAGCAGCTTAGCCAATCACTACGAGCAGTACTTC. This translates into CASSLANHYEQYF.

The DNA of the CDR3 is TGTGCCAGCAGCGGCTCGGATGGGGAGACCCAGTACTTC. Its protein product is CASSGSDGETQYF. The chain combines TRBV14 with TRBJ2-5; D is unresolved. The length of the CDR3 is 13 residues. CDR1 is SGHDN and CDR2 is FVKESK in the germline V gene. V was trimmed by 5 bases and J by 5 bases, leaving 12 bases between them.

The V call is TRBV19, the J call TRBJ1-1; D remains ambiguous. CDR3 length equals 15 residues. Trimming left V 10 bases short and J 0 bases short, with 18 bases between. Germline CDR1 LNHDA, CDR2 SQIVND (reference sequence). The CDR3 DNA is TGTGCCACCAACCCGGGAAACAGACTGAACACTGAAGCTTTCTTT. It encodes CATNPGNRLNTEAFF.

The chain employs TRBV28 and TRBJ1-4; D gene uncertain. Germline CDR1 reads MDHEN; CDR2 reads SYDVKM. Trimming cost V 3 bases and J 7 bases, with 6 bases left between them. This CDR3 is 12 amino acids long. The CDR3 nucleotides are TGTGCCAGCAGTTTGAAGCCTGAAAAACTGTTTTTT. Translated, it gives CASSLKPEKLFF. Full variable domain (remainder filled in from reference TRBV28 and TRBJ1-4): DVKVTQSSRYLVKRTGEKVFLECVQDMDHENMFWYRQDPGLGLRLIYFSYDVKMKEKGDIPEGYSVSREKKERFSLILESASTNQTSMYLCASSLKPEKLFFGSGTQLSVL.

This chain links TRBV6-1 with TRBJ1-4; D is unresolved. This CDR3 has 17 amino acids. The germline CDR1 and CDR2 sequences are MNHNS and SASEGT. The V and J ends lost 0 bases and 8 bases respectively, with 19 bases between them. CDR3 amino acids: CASSEARRRTLGEKLFF. CDR3 bases: TGTGCCAGCAGTGAAGCGCGGCGTCGTACCCTAGGGGAAAAACTGTTTTTT.

This chain links TRBV28 with TRBJ2-1; tentative D call: TRBD2 (6 bases). Trimming cost V 2 bases and J 7 bases, with 9 bases left between them. CDR1 is MDHEN, CDR2 SYDVKM, per germline. This CDR3 has 13 residues. The CDR3 spells CASSLGGTNEQFF. CDR3 DNA: TGTGCCAGCAGTTTAGGAGGGACGAATGAGCAGTTCTTC.

The chain joins TRBV6-5 to TRBJ2-3; possible D gene TRBD2, 5 bases. The V gene's germline CDR1 is MNHEY and CDR2 SVGAGI. V lost 8 bases, J lost 0 bases, and 15 bases lay in between. CDR3 length: 15 amino acids. The CDR3 reads CASGTERFSTDTQYF. In DNA form, the CDR3 reads TGTGCCAGCGGCACGGAGCGGTTCAGCACAGATACGCAGTATTTT.

This rearrangement joins TRBV5-4 to TRBJ1-6; a possible D gene is TRBD1 (6 bases). The CDR3 is 13 residues long. The germline V gene encodes CDR1 SGHNT and CDR2 YYREEE (reference sequence). The V and J ends lost 10 bases and 1 base respectively, with 9 bases between them. This CDR3 is CAAQGSYNSPLHF. CDR3 sequence (DNA): TGTGCCGCCCAGGGGTCCTATAATTCACCCCTCCACTTT.

The chain links TRBV3-1 (or the pseudogene TRBV3-2) to TRBJ2-7; maybe TRBD1 (5 bases). The CDR3 extends over 15 amino acids. V lost 4 bases, J lost 2 bases, and 15 bases lay in between. CDR1 LGHDT and CDR2 YNNKEL come from the germline V gene (reference sequence). DNA for the CDR3: TGTGCCAGCAGCCTTAGGCTAGGGGCCGCCTACGAGCAGTACTTC. It translates to CASSLRLGAAYEQYF.

The gene calls are TRBV28 and TRBJ2-1, with 7 bases aligning to TRBD2. The CDR3 runs 13 residues. V was pared by 7 bases and J by 2 bases, with 2 bases of the junction left unmatched. Germline assignment: CDR1 MDHEN and CDR2 SYDVKM. The CDR3 loop is CASTGGTYNEQFF. The CDR3 nucleotides read TGTGCCAGCACCGGGGGGACCTACAATGAGCAGTTCTTC.

This chain's CDR3 is CASSLSIRAEAFF. CDR3 coding DNA: TGTGCCAGCAGTTTATCGATAAGGGCTGAAGCTTTCTTT. The J gene is TRBJ1-1, the V gene TRBV27; D gene uncertain. CDR1 is MNHEY, CDR2 SMNVEV, per germline (reference sequence). The CDR3 is made up of 13 amino acids. The V gene lost 0 bases and the J gene lost 6 bases, with 8 bases spanning the gap.

V gene TRBV4-2 combines with J gene TRBJ1-3, with a possible D match to TRBD1 (5 bases). The CDR3 loop spans 18 amino acids. Germline V gene sequence: CDR1 LGHNA, CDR2 YNFKEQ. The V and J ends lost 0 bases and 0 bases respectively, with 15 bases between them. Here the CDR3 DNA reads TGTGCCAGCAGCCAAGATGTCGCGGGGGGTTACTCTGGAAACACCATATATTTT. Translation gives CASSQDVAGGYSGNTIYF.

The V and J genes are TRBV4-2 and TRBJ1-5; the D gene is possibly TRBD1 (6 bases). Germline assignment: CDR1 LGHNA and CDR2 YNFKEQ. This CDR3 has 14 residues. Trimming cost V 0 bases and J 6 bases, with 9 bases left between them. DNA for the CDR3: TGTGCCAGCAGCCAAGACAGGGGAAGTCAGCCCCAGCATTTT. Its protein product is CASSQDRGSQPQHF.

The chain links TRBV19 to TRBJ2-3; D unresolved. There are 14 residues in the CDR3. The germline V gene has CDR1 LNHDA and CDR2 SQIVND (reference sequence). V was trimmed by 4 bases and J by 0 bases, leaving 8 bases between them. CDR3 in DNA: TGTGCCAGTAGTACCTACCCTAGCACAGATACGCAGTATTTT. Its translation: CASSTYPSTDTQYF.

This chain uses TRBV27 with TRBJ2-3; maybe TRBD1 (7 bases). The ends were cut back, 3 bases at V and 6 bases at J, with 16 bases in the middle. Germline CDR1 and CDR2: MNHEY and SMNVEV (reference sequence). The CDR3 is made up of 15 amino acids. The CDR3 region has the DNA TGTGCCAGCAGTTTCCGCGGGACAGACTCCGATACGCAGTATTTT. Translated: CASSFRGTDSDTQYF.

The rearrangement joins TRBV6-5 to TRBJ2-1, with D possibly being TRBD2 (5 bases). Trimming removed 8 bases from V and 8 bases from J, with 13 bases in between. The CDR3 is 12 amino acids. Per germline, CDR1 MNHEY and CDR2 SVGAGI. CDR3 coding DNA: TGTGCCAGCCTACTAGTTATCCATGAGCAGTTCTTC. Its protein is CASLLVIHEQFF.

The V gene is TRBV19, the J gene TRBJ1-4; 8 nucleotides line up with TRBD1. The CDR3 is 16 amino acids. The junction had 6 bases not matched to a gene; V was cut back by 6 bases and J by 0 bases. Germline V gene sequence: CDR1 LNHDA, CDR2 SQIVND (reference sequence). The CDR3 nucleotides read TGTGCCAGTAGAACAGACAGGGGCTCAACTAATGAAAAACTGTTTTTT. It codes for CASRTDRGSTNEKLFF.

V gene TRBV10-3 combines with J gene TRBJ1-2; no definite D call. CDR3 length: 13 residues. The germline V and J ends were trimmed by 6 bases and 8 bases, with 16 bases remaining between them. CDR1 and CDR2 (germline): ENHRY, SYGVKD. The CDR3 DNA reads as TGTGCCATCAGCGAGAGGAAGGAAGGAGGCTACACCTTC. This encodes CAISERKEGGYTF.

This clone was counted a few times. The V and J genes are TRBV29-1 and TRBJ1-5; D ambiguous. Germline CDR1 and CDR2: SQVTM and ANQGSEA. V lost 6 bases to trimming and J lost 5 bases, with 11 bases between them. The CDR3 has 12 amino acids. The CDR3 region is CSVTYPDQPQHF. CDR3 DNA: TGCAGCGTGACGTACCCTGATCAGCCCCAGCATTTT.

The genes are TRBV7-8 and TRBJ2-2; tentative D call: TRBD2 (5 bases). Germline V lookup: CDR1 SGHVS, CDR2 FQNEAQ. The CDR3 extends over 11 amino acids. V was shortened by 6 bases and J by 7 bases, with 6 bases between the two germline ends. CDR3 sequence (DNA): TGTGCCAGCAGACGGGGCGGGGAGCTGTTTTTT. Translated, it gives CASRRGGELFF. The whole variable domain, remainder taken from reference TRBV7-8 and TRBJ2-2, is GAGVSQSPRYKVAKRGQDVALRCDPISGHVSLFWYQQALGQGPEFLTYFQNEAQLDKSGLPSDRFFAERPEGSVSTLKIQRTQQEDSAVYLCASRRGGELFFGEGSRLTVL.

The table lists this clone with a count of one. J is TRBJ2-7 and V is TRBV6-5, with 11 bases identical to TRBD1. J lost 2 bases, V lost 1 base, and 4 bases had no gene match. Germline lookup yields CDR1 MNHEY and CDR2 SVGAGI. This CDR3 contains 16 residues. CDR3 region: CASSYWTGGAPYEQYF. In nucleotides, the CDR3 is TGTGCCAGCAGTTACTGGACAGGGGGCGCCCCCTACGAGCAGTACTTC.

The chain recombines TRBV2 with TRBJ1-1, with D unresolved. The CDR3 sequence is 12 residues long. The germline V and J ends were trimmed by 7 bases and 4 bases, with 10 bases remaining between them. From germline, CDR1 is SNHLY and CDR2 FYNNEI. The CDR3 DNA reads as TGTGCCAGCATTCAGGAGGTCACTGAAGCTTTCTTT. Protein sequence: CASIQEVTEAFF.

This sequence joins TRBV6-5 and TRBJ2-5; 10 nucleotides agree with TRBD1. The CDR3 totals 14 residues. V lost 7 bases to trimming and J lost 5 bases; unmatched junction nucleotides: 7. Germline CDR1 MNHEY, CDR2 SVGAGI. The CDR3 coding sequence is TGTGCCAGCAAAAGGGACAGGGGATGGGAGACCCAGTACTTC. This codes for CASKRDRGWETQYF.

This chain links TRBV6-5 with TRBJ1-1, with 7 bases lining up with TRBD1. The CDR3 spans 15 residues. J was trimmed by 0 bases and V by 2 bases; bases with no gene match: 3. CDR1 is MNHEY, CDR2 SVGAGI, per germline. The CDR3 DNA follows: TGTGCCAGCAGTTACCTGACAGGGTTGAACACTGAAGCTTTCTTT. Protein product: CASSYLTGLNTEAFF.

This clone has a single count. A read error may account for a junction end that differs from germline. This chain's CDR3 is CASSLRAGSSDTQYF. Written as DNA, the CDR3 is TGTGCTAGCAGCCTTCGAGCGGGATCCTCAGATACGCAGTATTTT. The rearrangement joins TRBV7-7 to TRBJ2-3; 7 positions match TRBD2. The CDR3 is 15 amino acids. From germline, CDR1 is SSHAT and CDR2 FNYEAQ (reference sequence).